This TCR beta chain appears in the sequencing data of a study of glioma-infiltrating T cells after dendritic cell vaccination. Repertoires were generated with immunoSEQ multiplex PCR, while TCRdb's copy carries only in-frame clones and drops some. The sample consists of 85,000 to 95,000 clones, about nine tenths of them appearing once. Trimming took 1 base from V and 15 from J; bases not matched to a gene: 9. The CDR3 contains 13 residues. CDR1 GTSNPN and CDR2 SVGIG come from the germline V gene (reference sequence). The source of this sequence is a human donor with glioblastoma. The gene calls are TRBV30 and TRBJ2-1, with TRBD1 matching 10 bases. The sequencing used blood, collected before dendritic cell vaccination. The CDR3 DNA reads TGTGCCTGGAGTGCAACCGACAGGGGGCTAAGGTTCTTC. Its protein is CAWSATDRGLRFF. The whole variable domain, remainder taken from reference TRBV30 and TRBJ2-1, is SQTIHQWPATLVQPVGSPLSLECTVEGTSNPNLYWYRQAAGRGLQLLFYSVGIGQISSEVPQNLSASRPQDRQFILSSKKLLLSDSGFYLCAWSATDRGLRFFGPGTRLTVL.